Reported below is one TCR beta chain. The data were obtained in a study of blood T cell repertoires in COVID-19. Study information: Samples came from the United States, Italy and Spain, spanning acute and convalescent COVID-19. From T cells, B-cell-depleted T cells, or PBMCs came the material, which was cDNA or gDNA.

V lost 5 bases and J lost 2; bases outside the gene matches: 13. The CDR3 spans 16 residues. The germline CDR1 and CDR2 sequences are GTSNPN and SVGIG (reference sequence). In the original analysis: Estimation of nucleated cell counts relied on the amplification of reference gene primers. Here immunoSEQ multiplex PCR was the method, and the copy in TCRdb shows in-frame clones only, minus some. V and J calls and clone size are given by that table; D and trimming were obtained from the DNA. This table holds hundreds of thousands of clones, approximately 86% found once. The sequence was collected from a human donor in a cohort sampled during active COVID-19. Sequencing used peripheral blood. The rearrangement links TRBV30 to TRBJ1-1; 8 bases fit TRBD1. CDR3 sequence reads: CAWENPDRAINTEAFF. The CDR3, as DNA: TGTGCCTGGGAGAACCCGGACAGGGCGATAAACACTGAAGCTTTCTTT. Using reference TRBV30 and TRBJ1-1 for the parts outside the CDR3, the full variable domain is SQTIHQWPATLVQPVGSPLSLECTVEGTSNPNLYWYRQAAGRGLQLLFYSVGIGQISSEVPQNLSASRPQDRQFILSSKKLLLSDSGFYLCAWENPDRAINTEAFFGQGTRLTVV.